This passage covers 27 T cell receptor beta chains from one sample sequenced in a study of blood T cell repertoires in COVID-19. Clones were read by immunoSEQ multiplex PCR, and TCRdb kept only the in-frame ones, dropping some. This table holds approximately 160,000 clones, approximately 87% found once. The sample comprised peripheral blood. The source of these receptors is an older woman with acute or convalescent COVID-19.

This clone was counted only a few times. The chain couples TRBV6-2 or TRBV6-3 to TRBJ1-6; D is unclear. Trimming removed 6 bases at V and 8 bases at J, with 14 bases between. The CDR3 totals 14 residues. In germline, CDR1 is MNHEY, CDR2 SVGEGT. In nucleotides, the CDR3 is TGTGCCAGCAGCACCGGAGCCGGCGATTCACCCCTCCACTTT. This codes for CASSTGAGDSPLHF.

This chain connects TRBV10-1 to TRBJ1-1, with 7 bases that match TRBD1. This CDR3 is built from 13 residues. Germline loops: CDR1 WNHNN, CDR2 SYGVQD (reference sequence). J gave up 1 base and V 5 bases, and 1 base lay outside the gene matches. DNA for the CDR3: TGCGCCAGCAGTAGGGACAGGAACACTGAAGCTTTCTTT. Its translation is CASSRDRNTEAFF.

The CDR3 bases are TGCGCCAGCAGCGAGGACAGGGGTTACTACAATGAGCAGTTCTTC. Protein product: CASSEDRGYYNEQFF. The rearrangement joins TRBV5-1 to TRBJ2-1; 9 bases agree with TRBD1. There are 15 residues in the CDR3. Germline V CDR1 and CDR2: SGHRS, YFSETQ. V lost 4 bases to trimming and J lost 3 bases; unmatched junction nucleotides: 5.

The CDR3 DNA sequence: TGTGCCACCAGCAGAGACCCGACAGGGCGGTCACCCCTCCACTTT. Amino acid sequence: CATSRDPTGRSPLHF. The J gene is TRBJ1-6, the V gene TRBV15, with 7 bases aligning to TRBD1. This CDR3 has 15 residues. Germline assignment: CDR1 LNHNV and CDR2 YYDKDF (reference sequence). V shed 0 bases and J 10 bases; nucleotides not matched to a gene: 6.

This clone was picked up one time. This chain connects TRBV3-1 (or the pseudogene TRBV3-2) to TRBJ2-7, with 9 nucleotides matching TRBD1. J was trimmed by 4 bases and V by 5 bases; bases with no gene match: 6. In germline, CDR1 is LGHDT, CDR2 YNNKEL (reference sequence). The CDR3 spans 14 residues. The CDR3 spells CASSTRDRVYEQYF. DNA of the CDR3: TGTGCCAGCAGCACTCGGGACAGGGTTTACGAGCAGTACTTC.

This chain joins TRBV5-1 and TRBJ2-7; 7 positions match TRBD1. The V segment lost 0 bases and the J segment 2 bases; nucleotides outside the gene matches: 8. The CDR3 has 16 amino acids. CDR1 SGHRS and CDR2 YFSETQ come from the germline V gene. The CDR3 bases are TGCGCCAGCAGCTTGGCAAAGACAGGGTTAACCTACGAGCAGTACTTC. Amino acid sequence: CASSLAKTGLTYEQYF.

The chain joins TRBV7-9 to TRBJ2-3, with D possibly matching TRBD1 (6 bases). CDR3 length: 16 residues. The V end lost 3 bases, the J end lost 2 bases, and 15 bases lay between the germline ends. Germline V lookup: CDR1 SEHNR, CDR2 FQNEAQ (reference sequence). The CDR3, as DNA: TGTGCCAGCAGCTTCCCGGGACAACGAAACACAGATACGCAGTATTTT. This translates into CASSFPGQRNTDTQYF. The full variable domain, with the rest looked up from reference TRBV7-9 and TRBJ2-3, is DTGVSQNPRHKITKRGQNVTFRCDPISEHNRLYWYRQTLGQGPEFLTYFQNEAQLEKSRLLSDRFSAERPKGSFSTLEIQRTEQGDSAMYLCASSFPGQRNTDTQYFGPGTRLTVL.

V usage is TRBV19 and J usage is TRBJ1-1, with D tentatively TRBD1 (6 bases). V lost 3 bases to trimming and J lost 5 bases, with 13 bases between them. This CDR3 is built from 14 residues. CDR1 is LNHDA and CDR2 is SQIVND in the germline V gene (reference sequence). The CDR3 protein is CASSIGNRATEAFF. CDR3 in DNA: TGTGCCAGTAGTATCGGCAACAGGGCGACTGAAGCTTTCTTT.

The chain combines TRBV5-1 with TRBJ2-3; maybe TRBD2 (6 bases). V dropped 3 bases and J dropped 6 bases, with 11 bases sitting between them. The CDR3 covers 13 residues. Germline-derived CDR1 and CDR2 are SGHRS and YFSETQ. The CDR3 sequence: CASSSGAGDTQYF. CDR3 DNA: TGCGCCAGCAGCTCTGGGGCGGGGGATACGCAGTATTTT.

In this sample, this clone turned up a few times. This chain joins TRBV7-9 and TRBJ1-2, with TRBD1 identical over 8 bases. After removal of 1 base from V and 8 bases from J, the junction contained 12 bases not matched to a gene. Germline CDR1 is SEHNR and CDR2 is FQNEAQ (reference sequence). The CDR3 sequence is 16 residues long. CDR3 amino acids: CASSLEGAGGAYGYTF. As DNA, the CDR3 is TGTGCCAGCAGCTTAGAGGGGGCAGGGGGCGCGTACGGCTACACCTTC.

This chain connects TRBV5-1 to TRBJ1-1; TRBD1 is a possible D gene (6 bases). Germline CDR1 is SGHRS and CDR2 is YFSETQ. V lost 4 bases and J lost 4, with 17 bases in between. This CDR3 is built from 15 residues. CDR3 loop: CASSRMQGRGTEAFF. In DNA, the CDR3 is TGCGCCAGCAGCAGAATGCAGGGGAGAGGCACTGAAGCTTTCTTT. The full variable domain, rest sourced from reference TRBV5-1 and TRBJ1-1, is KAGVTQTPRYLIKTRGQQVTLSCSPISGHRSVSWYQQTPGQGLQFLFEYFSETQRNKGNFPGRFSGRQFSNSRSEMNVSTLELGDSALYLCASSRMQGRGTEAFFGQGTRLTVV.

This sequence joins TRBV15 and TRBJ2-6; a weak D match, TRBD2 (5 bases). CDR1 and CDR2 from the germline V gene are LNHNV and YYDKDF (reference sequence). The CDR3 spans 16 residues. V dropped 2 bases and J dropped 2 bases, with 10 bases sitting between them. The CDR3: CATSRKSGTGANVLTF. CDR3 sequence (DNA): TGTGCCACCAGCAGAAAGTCGGGGACTGGGGCCAACGTCCTGACTTTC.

V usage is TRBV19 and J usage is TRBJ1-5; TRBD1 is a possible D gene (5 bases). V lost 6 bases and J lost 0, with 12 bases in between. This CDR3 has 15 amino acids. CDR1 is LNHDA and CDR2 is SQIVND in the germline V gene (reference sequence). The CDR3 loop reads CASSTGTPSNQPQHF. The CDR3, as DNA: TGTGCCAGTAGCACCGGGACTCCTAGCAATCAGCCCCAGCATTTT.

The J gene is TRBJ2-1, the V gene TRBV29-1; 8 bases line up with TRBD2. Per germline, CDR1 SQVTM and CDR2 ANQGSEA. There are 18 residues in the CDR3. The trim removed 4 bases at V and 0 bases at J, leaving 14 bases unmatched. CDR3 nucleotides: TGCAGCGTTGTTCTCCGCGGGGGGCACACGAGCTCCTACAATGAGCAGTTCTTC. Encoded protein: CSVVLRGGHTSSYNEQFF.

This clone came up once. This chain links TRBV18 with TRBJ1-1, with D uncertain. The CDR3 length is 15 residues. Trimming pared 2 bases from V and 0 bases from J, leaving 10 bases between. Germline V gene lookup returns CDR1 KGHSH and CDR2 LQKENI. The CDR3 reads CASSPGSGMNTEAFF. CDR3 nucleotide sequence: TGTGCCAGCTCACCAGGGTCGGGGATGAACACTGAAGCTTTCTTT.

The chain is built from TRBV5-6 and TRBJ2-1, with no clear D. V lost 0 bases and J lost 12, with 10 bases in between. CDR3 length equals 12 residues. CDR1 SGHDT and CDR2 YYEEEE come from the germline V gene. As DNA, the CDR3 is TGTGCCAGCAGCTTGGAGACTTATGGGCAGTTCTTC. Translated: CASSLETYGQFF.

The chain has TRBV4-1 and TRBJ1-2; D is ambiguous. Germline-derived CDR1 and CDR2 are MGHRA and YSYEKL. The CDR3 runs 13 residues. V lost 0 bases and J lost 5, with 7 bases in between. The CDR3 loop is CASSQDQRYGYTF. The CDR3, as DNA: TGCGCCAGCAGCCAAGATCAGAGGTATGGCTACACCTTC.

The rearrangement joins TRBV2 to TRBJ1-3, with D unresolved. Germline values: CDR1 SNHLY, CDR2 FYNNEI. The length of the CDR3 is 14 residues. The germline V and J ends were trimmed by 2 bases and 0 bases, with 5 bases remaining between them. The CDR3 DNA reads TGTGCCAGCAGTGAATTTCTCTCTGGAAACACCATATATTTT. Translating it yields CASSEFLSGNTIYF.

The rearrangement uses TRBV19 and TRBJ1-1, with D possibly being TRBD1 (6 bases). Trimming removed 8 bases at V and 1 base at J, with 11 bases between. The CDR3 contains 13 residues. The germline V gene has CDR1 LNHDA and CDR2 SQIVND (reference sequence). The CDR3 spells CASLNRENTEAFF. The CDR3 nucleotides are TGTGCCAGTTTGAACAGGGAGAACACTGAAGCTTTCTTT.

This chain uses TRBV29-1 with TRBJ2-1; 7 nucleotides align to TRBD2. Germline V gene sequence: CDR1 SQVTM, CDR2 ANQGSEA. The CDR3 is 12 amino acids. The V segment lost 7 bases and the J segment 13 bases; nucleotides outside the gene matches: 13. CDR3 sequence: CSGGGSSYFQFF. The CDR3 DNA follows: TGCAGCGGGGGCGGGAGTTCGTATTTTCAGTTCTTC.

The V call is TRBV5-1, the J call TRBJ2-7; TRBD1 matches 10 bases. The germline gives CDR1 SGHRS, CDR2 YFSETQ. V shed 0 bases and J 6 bases; nucleotides not matched to a gene: 6. The CDR3 extends over 15 amino acids. The CDR3 protein is CASSLAETGGFEQYF. The CDR3 DNA is TGCGCCAGCAGCTTGGCAGAGACAGGGGGCTTCGAGCAGTACTTC.

The CDR3 loop reads CAIRDFSGNTIYF. The CDR3, as DNA: TGTGCCATCAGGGACTTCTCTGGAAACACCATATATTTT. This rearrangement joins TRBV10-3 to TRBJ1-3; no definite D call. Germline CDR1 and CDR2: ENHRY and SYGVKD. The CDR3 length is 13 residues. V was trimmed by 6 bases and J by 0 bases, leaving 6 bases between them.

This rearrangement joins TRBV30 to TRBJ2-5; 7 bases fit TRBD2. This CDR3 region has 11 residues. V was clipped by 3 bases and J by 11 bases; unmatched bases: 6. In germline, CDR1 is GTSNPN, CDR2 SVGIG (reference sequence). This chain's CDR3 is CAWSHRLAQYF. The CDR3 DNA reads TGTGCCTGGAGCCACAGACTAGCTCAGTACTTC.

The rearrangement links TRBV5-4 to TRBJ1-3; D possibly corresponds to TRBD1 (5 bases). The germline CDR1 and CDR2 sequences are SGHNT and YYREEE (reference sequence). CDR3 length: 14 residues. The V gene lost 4 bases and the J gene lost 6 bases, with 14 bases spanning the gap. The CDR3 region is CASSDGGEANTIYF. The CDR3, as DNA: TGTGCCAGCAGCGACGGGGGGGAGGCAAACACCATATATTTT. The variable domain in full, with the rest retrieved from reference TRBV5-4 and TRBJ1-3, is ETGVTQSPTHLIKTRGQQVTLRCSSQSGHNTVSWYQQALGQGPQFIFQYYREEENGRGNFPPRFSGLQFPNYSSELNVNALELDDSALYLCASSDGGEANTIYFGEGSWLTVV.

The J gene is TRBJ1-1, the V gene TRBV6-2 or TRBV6-3; TRBD1 agrees at 8 bases. This CDR3 is 16 amino acids long. The germline gives CDR1 MNHEY, CDR2 SVGEGT. V shed 0 bases, J shed 0 bases, and the junction held 3 bases outside the gene matches. This CDR3 reads CASSYSWTGMNTEAFF. The CDR3 DNA follows: TGTGCCAGCAGTTACTCGTGGACAGGGATGAACACTGAAGCTTTCTTT.

Worth noting for this clone: At one end, the junction sequence differs from germline, possibly due to a read error. The chain links TRBV30 to TRBJ2-1; tentatively, D is TRBD1 (5 bases). CDR1 GTSNPN and CDR2 SVGIG come from the germline V gene (reference sequence). This CDR3 has 12 residues. The CDR3 region is CAWSVQDKEQFF. In nucleotides, the CDR3 is TGTGCCTGGAGTGTACAGGACAAGGAGCAGTTCTTC. Complete variable domain (other parts from reference TRBV30 and TRBJ2-1): SQTIHQWPATLVQPVGSPLSLECTVEGTSNPNLYWYRQAAGRGLQLLFYSVGIGQISSEVPQNLSASRPQDRQFILSSKKLLLSDSGFYLCAWSVQDKEQFFGPGTRLTVL.

The chain employs TRBV6-2 or TRBV6-3 and TRBJ1-5; 10 bases are a match to TRBD1. V shed 7 bases, J shed 0 bases, and the junction held 9 bases outside the gene matches. The germline CDR1 and CDR2 sequences are MNHEY and SVGEGT. The CDR3 runs to 17 residues. As DNA, the CDR3 is TGTGCCAGCACCCCGAGCGGGACAGGGGTTAGCAATCAGCCCCAGCATTTT. This gives the protein CASTPSGTGVSNQPQHF.